This T cell receptor (beta chain) comes out of a study of shared clonotypes between healthy human individuals. Naive CD8 cells lacked CD45RO, underwent positive selection for CCR7 and left out terminally differentiated effector memory CD45RA+ cells. Only in-frame clones appear in the TCRdb table, and some are missing; sequencing was by immunoSEQ multiplex PCR. The table lists around 2.1 million clones, about 92% of them singletons. The CDR3 is 17 residues long. Losses at the gene ends were 3 bases for V and 4 bases for J; bases not matched to a gene: 15. CDR1 KGHSH and CDR2 LQKENI come from the germline V gene.

The TCR was taken from a man younger than 35 in good health. Some clones in this sample may be carry-over from other donors' samples. Material: naive CD8+ T cells from PBMCs. The gene calls are TRBV18 and TRBJ2-7, with 7 bases identical to TRBD2. The CDR3 region has the DNA TGTGCCAGCTCACCTCCCCCTTGGAGGGAGGGCCCTTACGAGCAGTACTTC. Translated: CASSPPPWREGPYEQYF.